Following are 9 T cell receptor beta chains from one sample sequenced in a study of blood T cell repertoires in COVID-19. Assay: immunoSEQ multiplex PCR; the TCRdb copy retains only in-frame clones and omits some. The table records 50,000 to 85,000 clones, 80% of them present only once. Sequencing used peripheral blood. Receptor source: a human donor in a cohort sampled during active COVID-19.

The rearrangement links TRBV7-2 to TRBJ1-1; no reliable D call. The length of the CDR3 is 13 residues. CDR1 and CDR2 from the germline V gene are SGHTA and FQGNSA. V lost 3 bases to trimming and J lost 3 bases, with 8 bases between them. CDR3 sequence: CASSFPGYTEAFF. In nucleotides, the CDR3 is TGTGCCAGCAGCTTCCCCGGGTACACTGAAGCTTTCTTT.

V gene TRBV5-1 combines with J gene TRBJ1-2; D not resolved. CDR1 and CDR2 (germline): SGHRS, YFSETQ. The V and J ends lost 3 bases and 4 bases respectively, with 10 bases between them. This CDR3 region has 13 residues. DNA for the CDR3: TGCGCCAGCAGCTCAGAGGGAAGCTATGGCTACACCTTC. This sequence encodes CASSSEGSYGYTF.

This clone came up a few times. The CDR3 reads CAISAGTGSYVQYF. In DNA form, the CDR3 reads TGTGCCATCAGTGCGGGGACAGGGTCTTATGTGCAGTACTTC. The chain recombines TRBV10-3 with TRBJ2-7, with 9 bases matching TRBD1. The V and J ends lost 4 bases and 9 bases, in that order; junction bases with no gene match: 10. CDR1 and CDR2 (germline): ENHRY, SYGVKD. The CDR3 has 14 amino acids.

The chain combines TRBV6-5 with TRBJ2-7, with TRBD2 matching over 11 bases. V shed 7 bases, J shed 2 bases, and the junction held 4 bases outside the gene matches. The V gene's germline CDR1 is MNHEY and CDR2 SVGAGI. The CDR3 extends over 14 amino acids. Here the CDR3 reads CASKRLAGPYEQYF. CDR3 DNA sequence: TGTGCCAGCAAGAGACTAGCGGGGCCCTACGAGCAGTACTTC.

This chain connects TRBV7-2 to TRBJ2-7; 8 bases are a match to TRBD2. The CDR3 extends over 17 amino acids. CDR1 SGHTA and CDR2 FQGNSA come from the germline V gene. The V gene end was trimmed by 1 base and the J gene end by 6 bases; junction bases not matched to a gene: 14. The CDR3 DNA sequence: TGTGCCAGCAGCTTAGTTGGGGTTGCGGGAGGAGGGCGCGAGCAGTACTTC. Amino acid sequence: CASSLVGVAGGGREQYF. Supplemented by reference TRBV7-2 and TRBJ2-7, the full variable domain reads GAGVSQSPSNKVTEKGKDVELRCDPISGHTALYWYRQSLGQGLEFLIYFQGNSAPDKSGLPSDRFSAERTGGSVSTLTIQRTQQEDSAVYLCASSLVGVAGGGREQYFGPGTRLTVT.

The rearrangement joins TRBV24-1 to TRBJ1-5; D uncertain. Per the germline V gene, CDR1 is KGHDR and CDR2 is SFDVKD. This CDR3 has 12 amino acids. Trimming pared 10 bases from V and 1 base from J, leaving 7 bases between. CDR3 region: CATSRSNQPQHF. CDR3 bases: TGTGCCACATCCAGGAGCAATCAGCCCCAGCATTTT.

The V and J genes are TRBV6-6 and TRBJ1-2, with D unresolved. CDR1 is MNHNY and CDR2 is SVGAGI in the germline V gene (reference sequence). Trimming left V 4 bases short and J 8 bases short, with 17 bases between. CDR3 length: 14 amino acids. The CDR3 DNA follows: TGTGCCAGCAGTTTTCCCTCCTCGACTCAGGGCTACACCTTC. Amino acid sequence: CASSFPSSTQGYTF.

The chain couples TRBV11-1 to TRBJ2-7, with D perhaps TRBD1 (5 bases). The CDR3 is 13 amino acids. The germline CDR1 and CDR2 sequences are SGHAT and FQDESV (reference sequence). Trimming took off 5 bases at V and 5 bases at J, with 13 bases between the two ends. Written as DNA, the CDR3 is TGTGCCAGCAGCCGTATGAGCAGGGACGAGCAGTACTTC. Translated, it gives CASSRMSRDEQYF. The variable domain in full, completed from reference TRBV11-1 and TRBJ2-7, reads EAEVAQSPRYKITEKSQAVAFWCDPISGHATLYWYRQILGQGPELLVQFQDESVVDDSQLPKDRFSAERLKGVDSTLKIQPAELGDSAMYLCASSRMSRDEQYFGPGTRLTVT.

The chain links TRBV7-3 to TRBJ2-3, with TRBD2 as a possible D gene (5 bases). Between the trimmed V and J ends, which lost 1 base and 4 bases, there was a span of 12 bases. The CDR3 sequence is 15 residues long. CDR1 SGHTA and CDR2 FQGTGA come from the germline V gene. The CDR3 coding sequence is TGTGCCAGCAGCTTAAGCCGGGATTCTGCAGATACGCAGTATTTT. It specifies CASSLSRDSADTQYF.